This T cell receptor beta chain was identified in a study of blood T cell repertoires in COVID-19. Overall study: There were acute and convalescent COVID-19 samples, and they came from the United States, Italy and Spain.

V gave up 8 bases and J gave up 7 bases; unmatched junction bases: 7. The CDR3 runs to 13 residues. Looked up from germline, CDR1 is MDHEN and CDR2 is SYDVKM. Repertoires were generated with immunoSEQ multiplex PCR, while TCRdb's copy carries only in-frame clones and drops some. The data contain roughly 120,000 clones, over 60% of them singletons. The source material was peripheral blood. The V and J genes are TRBV28 and TRBJ2-1; 8 positions agree with TRBD2. The sequence was collected from a man in his 70s with acute or convalescent COVID-19. The CDR3 DNA reads as TGTGCCAGCGAAGCGGGAGTGGGGAATGAGCAGTTCTTC. Protein product: CASEAGVGNEQFF.